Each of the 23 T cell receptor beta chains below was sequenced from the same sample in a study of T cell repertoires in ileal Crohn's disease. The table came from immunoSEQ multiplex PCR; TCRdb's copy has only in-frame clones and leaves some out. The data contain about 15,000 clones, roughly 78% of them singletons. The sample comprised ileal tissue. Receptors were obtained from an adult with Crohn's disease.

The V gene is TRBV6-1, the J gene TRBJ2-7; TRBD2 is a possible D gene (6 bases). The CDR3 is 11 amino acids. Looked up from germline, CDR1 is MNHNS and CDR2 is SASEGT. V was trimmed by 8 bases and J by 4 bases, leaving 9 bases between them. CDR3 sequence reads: CASVAGYEQYF. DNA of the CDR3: TGTGCCAGCGTGGCGGGATACGAGCAGTACTTC.

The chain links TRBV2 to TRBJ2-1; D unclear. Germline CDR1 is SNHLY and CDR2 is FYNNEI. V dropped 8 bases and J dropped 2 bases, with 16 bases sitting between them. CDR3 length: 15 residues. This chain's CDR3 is CASCSARSPYNEQFF. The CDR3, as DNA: TGTGCCAGCTGTAGTGCCAGGTCACCCTACAATGAGCAGTTCTTC.

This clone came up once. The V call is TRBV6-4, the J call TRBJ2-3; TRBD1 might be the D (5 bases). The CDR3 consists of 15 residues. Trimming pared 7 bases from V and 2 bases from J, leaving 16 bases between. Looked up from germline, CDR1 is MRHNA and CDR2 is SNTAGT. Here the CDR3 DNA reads TGTGCCAGCAAATCCGACAGTTCCCACACAGATACGCAGTATTTT. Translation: CASKSDSSHTDTQYF.

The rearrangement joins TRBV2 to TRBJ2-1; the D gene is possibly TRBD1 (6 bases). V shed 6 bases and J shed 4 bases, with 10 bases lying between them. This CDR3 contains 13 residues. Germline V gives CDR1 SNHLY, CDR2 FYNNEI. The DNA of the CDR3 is TGTGCCAGCAGGTGGGACAAGTACAATGAGCAGTTCTTC. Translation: CASRWDKYNEQFF.

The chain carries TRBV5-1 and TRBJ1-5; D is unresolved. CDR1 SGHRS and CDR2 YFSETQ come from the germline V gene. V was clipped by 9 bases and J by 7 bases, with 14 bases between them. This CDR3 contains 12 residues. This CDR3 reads CANPGGGQPQHF. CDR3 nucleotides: TGCGCCAACCCCGGTGGAGGGCAGCCCCAGCATTTT.

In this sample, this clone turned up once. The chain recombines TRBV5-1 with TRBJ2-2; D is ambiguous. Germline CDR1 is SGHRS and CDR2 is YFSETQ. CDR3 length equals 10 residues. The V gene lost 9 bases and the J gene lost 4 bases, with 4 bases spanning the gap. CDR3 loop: CAISTGELFF. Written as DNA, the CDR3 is TGCGCCATCTCCACCGGGGAGCTGTTTTTT.

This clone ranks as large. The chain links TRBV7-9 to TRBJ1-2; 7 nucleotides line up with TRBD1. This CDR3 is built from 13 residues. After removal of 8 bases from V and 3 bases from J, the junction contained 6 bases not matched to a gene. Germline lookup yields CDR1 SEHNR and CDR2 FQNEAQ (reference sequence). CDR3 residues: CASGTVSYYGYTF. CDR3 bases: TGTGCCAGCGGGACAGTTTCGTACTATGGCTACACCTTC. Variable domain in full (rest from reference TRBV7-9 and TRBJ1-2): DTGVSQNPRHKITKRGQNVTFRCDPISEHNRLYWYRQTLGQGPEFLTYFQNEAQLEKSRLLSDRFSAERPKGSFSTLEIQRTEQGDSAMYLCASGTVSYYGYTFGSGTRLTVV.

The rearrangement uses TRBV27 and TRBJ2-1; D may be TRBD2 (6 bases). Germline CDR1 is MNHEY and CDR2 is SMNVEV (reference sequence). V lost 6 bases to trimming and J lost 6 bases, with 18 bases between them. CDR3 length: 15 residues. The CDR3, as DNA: TGTGCCAGCAGGAAAAGGGCGGGACCAAGCAATGAGCAGTTCTTC. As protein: CASRKRAGPSNEQFF.

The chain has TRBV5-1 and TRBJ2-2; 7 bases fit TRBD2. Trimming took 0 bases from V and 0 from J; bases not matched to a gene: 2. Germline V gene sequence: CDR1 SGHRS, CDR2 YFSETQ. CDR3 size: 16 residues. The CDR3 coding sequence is TGCGCCAGCAGCTTGGCTGGGGGGGCGAACACCGGGGAGCTGTTTTTT. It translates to CASSLAGGANTGELFF. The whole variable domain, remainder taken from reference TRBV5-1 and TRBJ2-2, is KAGVTQTPRYLIKTRGQQVTLSCSPISGHRSVSWYQQTPGQGLQFLFEYFSETQRNKGNFPGRFSGRQFSNSRSEMNVSTLELGDSALYLCASSLAGGANTGELFFGEGSRLTVL.

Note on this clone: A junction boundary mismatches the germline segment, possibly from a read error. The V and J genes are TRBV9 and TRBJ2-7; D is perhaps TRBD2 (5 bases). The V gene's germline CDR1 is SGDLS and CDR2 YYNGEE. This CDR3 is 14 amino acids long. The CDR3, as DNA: TGTGCCAGCAGCGTAGGGCAAGGGAGCTACGGGCAGTACTTC. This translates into CASSVGQGSYGQYF. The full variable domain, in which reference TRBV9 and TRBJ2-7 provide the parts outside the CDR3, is DSGVTQTPKHLITATGQRVTLRCSPRSGDLSVYWYQQSLDQGLQFLIQYYNGEERAKGNILERFSAQQFPDLHSELNLSSLELGDSALYFCASSVGQGSYGQYFGPGTRLTVT.

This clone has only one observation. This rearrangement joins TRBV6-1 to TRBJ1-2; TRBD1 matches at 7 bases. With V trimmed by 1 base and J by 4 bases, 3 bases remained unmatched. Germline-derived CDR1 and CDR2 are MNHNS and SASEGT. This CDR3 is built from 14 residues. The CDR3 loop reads CASSEGDSGYGYTF. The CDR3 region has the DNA TGTGCCAGCAGTGAAGGGGACAGTGGCTATGGCTACACCTTC.

CDR3 DNA: TGTGCCAGCAGCTTACCGGGGAGAACCTACAATGAGCAGTTCTTC. Protein product: CASSLPGRTYNEQFF. The V call is TRBV5-4, the J call TRBJ2-1; D might be TRBD2 (5 bases). This CDR3 spans 15 amino acids. The germline CDR1 and CDR2 sequences are SGHNT and YYREEE (reference sequence). The ends were cut back, 2 bases at V and 2 bases at J, with 11 bases in the middle.

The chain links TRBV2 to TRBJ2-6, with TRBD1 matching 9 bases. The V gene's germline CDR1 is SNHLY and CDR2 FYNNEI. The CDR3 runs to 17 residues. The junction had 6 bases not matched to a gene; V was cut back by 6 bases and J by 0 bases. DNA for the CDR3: TGTGCCAGCAGGGGGGGGACAGGGAACTCTGGGGCCAACGTCCTGACTTTC. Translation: CASRGGTGNSGANVLTF. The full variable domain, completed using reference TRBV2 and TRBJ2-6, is EPEVTQTPSHQVTQMGQEVILRCVPISNHLYFYWYRQILGQKVEFLVSFYNNEISEKSEIFDDQFSVERPDGSNFTLKIRSTKLEDSAMYFCASRGGTGNSGANVLTFGAGSRLTVL.

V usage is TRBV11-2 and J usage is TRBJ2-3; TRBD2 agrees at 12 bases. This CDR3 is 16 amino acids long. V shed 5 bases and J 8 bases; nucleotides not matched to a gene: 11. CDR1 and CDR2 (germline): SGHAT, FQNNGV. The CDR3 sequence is CASSPQLAGGGGTQYF. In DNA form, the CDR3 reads TGTGCCAGCAGCCCCCAACTAGCGGGAGGAGGAGGTACGCAGTATTTT.

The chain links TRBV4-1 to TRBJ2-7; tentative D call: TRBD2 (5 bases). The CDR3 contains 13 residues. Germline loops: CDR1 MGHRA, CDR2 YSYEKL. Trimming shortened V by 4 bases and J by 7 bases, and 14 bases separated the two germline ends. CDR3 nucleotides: TGCGCCAGCAGCCCCAGAAGGACGGGGGAGCAGTACTTC. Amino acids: CASSPRRTGEQYF.

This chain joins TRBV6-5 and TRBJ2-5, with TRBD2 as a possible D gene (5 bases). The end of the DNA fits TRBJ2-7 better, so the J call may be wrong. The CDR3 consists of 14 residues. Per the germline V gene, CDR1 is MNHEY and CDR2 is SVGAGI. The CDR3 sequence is CASRLGDLSYEQYF. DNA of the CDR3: TGTGCCAGCAGACTGGGAGATTTGTCCTACGAGCAGTACTTC.

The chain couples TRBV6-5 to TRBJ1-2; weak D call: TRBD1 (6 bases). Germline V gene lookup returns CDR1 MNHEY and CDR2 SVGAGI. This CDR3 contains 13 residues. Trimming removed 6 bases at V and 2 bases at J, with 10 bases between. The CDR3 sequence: CASSLGQNYGYTF. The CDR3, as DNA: TGTGCCAGCAGCCTAGGACAGAACTATGGCTACACCTTC.

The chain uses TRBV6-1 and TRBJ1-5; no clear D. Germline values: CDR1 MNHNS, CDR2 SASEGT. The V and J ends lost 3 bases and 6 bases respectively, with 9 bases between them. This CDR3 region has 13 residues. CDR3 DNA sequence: TGTGCCAGCAGTGACAATGAGGCTCAGCCCCAGCATTTT. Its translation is CASSDNEAQPQHF.

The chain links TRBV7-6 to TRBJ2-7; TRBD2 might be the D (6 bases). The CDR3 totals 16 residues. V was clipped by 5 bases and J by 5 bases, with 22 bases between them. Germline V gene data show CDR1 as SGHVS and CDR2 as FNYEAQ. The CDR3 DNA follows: TGTGCCAGCAGCCTAGGGCCGGGGGATTTCCGACACGAGCAGTACTTC. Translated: CASSLGPGDFRHEQYF.

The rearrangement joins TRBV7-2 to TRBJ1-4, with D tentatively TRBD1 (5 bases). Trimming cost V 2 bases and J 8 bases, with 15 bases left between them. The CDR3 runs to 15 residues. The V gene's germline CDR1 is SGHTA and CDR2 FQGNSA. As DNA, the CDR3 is TGTACCAGCAGCTTAAACGGAGTGGGGGGAGAAAAACTGTTTTTT. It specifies CTSSLNGVGGEKLFF.

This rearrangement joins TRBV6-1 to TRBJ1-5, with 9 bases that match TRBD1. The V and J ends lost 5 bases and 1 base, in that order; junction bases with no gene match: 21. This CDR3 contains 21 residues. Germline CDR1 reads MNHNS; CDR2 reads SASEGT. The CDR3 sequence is CASSQVQPRDRERRSNQPQHF. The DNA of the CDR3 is TGTGCCAGCAGTCAAGTACAACCCCGGGACAGGGAGAGAAGGAGCAATCAGCCCCAGCATTTT.

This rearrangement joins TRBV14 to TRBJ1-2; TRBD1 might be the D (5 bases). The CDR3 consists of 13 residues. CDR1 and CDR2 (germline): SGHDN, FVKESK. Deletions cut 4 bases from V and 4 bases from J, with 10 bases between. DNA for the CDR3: TGTGCCAGCAGCCCTAGACAGTCCTATGGCTACACCTTC. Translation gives CASSPRQSYGYTF.

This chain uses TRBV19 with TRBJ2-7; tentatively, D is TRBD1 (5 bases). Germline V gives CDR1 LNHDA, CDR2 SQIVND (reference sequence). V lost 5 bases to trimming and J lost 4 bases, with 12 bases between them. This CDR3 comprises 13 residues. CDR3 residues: CASSSLRGYEQYF. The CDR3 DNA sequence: TGTGCCAGTAGTTCGCTTAGGGGTTACGAGCAGTACTTC. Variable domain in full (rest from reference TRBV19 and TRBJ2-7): DGGITQSPKYLFRKEGQNVTLSCEQNLNHDAMYWYRQDPGQGLRLIYYSQIVNDFQKGDIAEGYSVSREKKESFPLTVTSAQKNPTAFYLCASSSLRGYEQYFGPGTRLTVT.